This TCR beta chain was sequenced during a study of shared clonotypes between healthy human individuals. Turning to the study itself: A donor's plate count was three for CD4 naive and three for CD4 memory; CD8 naive had two and CD8 memory one.

The donors were adults (healthy and HIV-negative) with no recent acute infections or vaccinations. In the CD4+ fraction, cells were divided into CD45RA+ naive and CD45RA-negative memory subsets. Profiling relied on immunoSEQ multiplex PCR, and the TCRdb table lists in-frame clones only, not all of them. The top ten clones hold 0.36% of a sample with 2,500,000 or so clones, approximately 93% of them seen once. The CDR3 runs 12 residues. The V end was cut by 7 bases, the J end by 7 bases, with 11 bases between. Sequenced sample: naive CD4+ T cells from PBMCs. Subset meaning: CD45RA+ positively selected. This sequence originates from a man between 18 and 35 years old in good health. Some clones in this sample may be carry-over from other donors' samples. The chain joins TRBV6-7 to TRBJ2-1; D not certain. TRBV6-7 is flagged as an ORF with uncertain function. CDR3 sequence: CASNRPTNEQFF. CDR3 coding DNA: TGTGCCAGCAACAGACCAACTAATGAGCAGTTCTTC.